Sequencing of this T cell receptor beta chain was carried out in a study of T cell repertoires in cytomegalovirus infection. Trimming shortened V by 1 base and J by 9 bases, and 13 bases separated the two germline ends. The CDR3 sequence is 14 residues long. CDR1 and CDR2 (germline): SGHAT, FQNNGV. TCRdb analysed the reads with MiXCR anew, one entry per CDR3 protein. This table holds about 150,000 distinct CDR3 sequences, 25% to 35% found once. As for this clonotype: What it binds is unknown.

The sample was CD8+ T cells from cultured PBMCs, taken from culture after CMV antigen stimulation. V and J are TRBV11-2 and TRBJ2-1, with D perhaps assigned TRBD1 or TRBD2 (5 bases each). This receptor was identified in a human donor in good health (CMV status not recorded). Some clones in this sample may be carry-over from other donors' samples. CDR3 amino acids: CASSLGVGESEQFF. CDR3 nucleotide sequence: TGTGCCAGCAGCTTAGGGGTAGGGGAGAGTGAGCAGTTCTTC.